This entry features one TCR beta chain sequence. Sequencing was performed with immunoSEQ multiplex PCR; in TCRdb, only in-frame clones are kept and a portion is missing. The table records fewer than 350,000 clones, 90% of them present only once. Germline V gives CDR1 MNHEY, CDR2 SMNVEV (reference sequence). CDR3 length: 15 amino acids. The V gene end was trimmed by 5 bases and the J gene end by 0 bases; junction bases not matched to a gene: 7. The entry originates in a study of blood T cell repertoires in COVID-19. J is TRBJ2-7 and V is TRBV27, with 7 bases matching TRBD2. The sample comprised PBMCs or T cells enriched from blood (not recorded which). The receptor's source is a young woman with acute COVID-19. The CDR3 sequence: CASSRAGLSSYEQYF. The CDR3 coding sequence is TGTGCCAGCAGTCGGGCGGGACTATCCTCCTACGAGCAGTACTTC.